The rows below give T cell receptor beta chains drawn from one sample of a study of cytomegalovirus exposure and HLA in healthy donors. Clones were sequenced by immunoSEQ multiplex PCR, and TCRdb holds only the in-frame ones, with some missing. The table lists fewer than 200,000 clones, around four fifths of them singletons, with about 1.7% in the top ten. Sequencing was carried out using PBMCs. The receptor source for this set is a man aged 35 to 55 in good health and CMV-seropositive. The CDR3 runs from the conserved cysteine through the conserved F or W. A D gene is named only where the DNA matches it firmly. Not every row has a clone size; where given, it reads once, few, many or a size class.

-	15	TRBV19	TRBJ1-2	-	TGTGCCAGTAGTATCGCGGGACCTCTCAGCTATGGCTACACCTTC	CASSIAGPLSYGYTF
-	16	TRBV28	TRBJ1-6	-	TGTGCCAGCAGTTATTACTCCGGGACACCAAATTCACCCCTCCACTTT	CASSYYSGTPNSPLHF
few	12	TRBV2	TRBJ2-3	TRBD2	TGTGCCAGCAGCCCGACTAGCGATACGCAGTATTTT	CASSPTSDTQYF
-	13	TRBV30	TRBJ1-6	TRBD1	TGTGCCTGGAGTGGCCACAGGGGTTCACCCCTCCACTTT	CAWSGHRGSPLHF
-	13	TRBV5-4	TRBJ2-7	-	TGTGCCAGCAGCTTGGGTAGCGGCGCCGAGCAGTACTTC	CASSLGSGAEQYF
-	17	TRBV19	TRBJ1-5	TRBD1	TGTGCCAGATCCACCGGGACAGGGAGGGGAAGCAATCAGCCCCAGCATTTT	CARSTGTGRGSNQPQHF
-	10	TRBV30	TRBJ1-1	-	TGTGCCTGGTGGGGAGCGGCGGCTTTCTTT	CAWWGAAAFF
-	14	TRBV10-2	TRBJ2-3	TRBD2	TGCGCCAGCAGGAGAGCGGGAAGCACAGATACGCAGTATTTT	CASRRAGSTDTQYF
few	15	TRBV5-4	TRBJ2-3	TRBD1	TGTGCCAGCAGCGCTGGGACAGCTAGCACAGATACGCAGTATTTT	CASSAGTASTDTQYF
-	15	TRBV7-2	TRBJ1-4	-	TGTGCCAGCAGCTTAGCTACAGACGGGGGTGAAAAACTGTTTTTT	CASSLATDGGEKLFF
-	16	TRBV7-9	TRBJ2-7	TRBD2	TGTGCCAGCAGCTTTCCCCCCGGGAGGGCCCTCGGCGAGCAGTACTTC	CASSFPPGRALGEQYF
-	15	TRBV19	TRBJ2-2	-	TGTGCCAGTGTCGGCCCAGGCCTTGACGCCGGGGAGCTGTTTTTT	CASVGPGLDAGELFF
-	15	TRBV7-8	TRBJ2-1	TRBD2	TGTGCCAGCAGCTTAAGAGGCGGGGGTTACAATGAGCAGTTCTTC	CASSLRGGGYNEQFF
few	17	TRBV4-1	TRBJ1-5	-	TGCGCCAGCAGCCAGACCCCAGGGGCGCTTGGGAATCAGCCCCAGCATTTT	CASSQTPGALGNQPQHF
-	13	TRBV7-9	TRBJ2-1	-	TGTGCCAGCAGCCGAAGAAAGGGGATAGAACAGTTCTTC	CASSRRKGIEQFF
-	14	TRBV18	TRBJ2-1	-	TGTGCCTCCCGACCAGGGATTGACTACAATGAGCAGTTCTTC	CASRPGIDYNEQFF
-	14	TRBV29-1	TRBJ1-2	TRBD1	TGCAGCGTGAGATCTCCGGGACAGCAAGTTAGCTACACCTTC	CSVRSPGQQVSYTF
-	15	TRBV9	TRBJ1-4	-	TGTGCCAGCAGCGTAGGAGGGAGAGTTAATGAAAAACTGTTTTTT	CASSVGGRVNEKLFF
-	15	TRBV18	TRBJ2-3	-	TGTGCCAGCTCACCCCGGGACCTAAGGGAGGCATCGCAGTATTTT	CASSPRDLREASQYF
-	12	TRBV28	TRBJ1-1	-	TGTGCCAGCAGGGCCACAAACACTGAAGCTTTCTTT	CASRATNTEAFF
-	16	TRBV7-2	TRBJ2-7	TRBD1	TGTGCCAGCAGCTTAGCGTCCGGGACAGGGGTCTACGAGCAGTACTTC	CASSLASGTGVYEQYF
-	14	TRBV10-3	TRBJ1-5	-	TGTGCCATCAACGGGGGTGGTGGCAATCAGCCCCAGCATTTT	CAINGGGGNQPQHF
-	13	TRBV6-5	TRBJ2-7	-	TGTGCCAGCAGGACTTCCGGGAGCTACGAGCAGTACTTC	CASRTSGSYEQYF
-	15	TRBV27	TRBJ1-6	TRBD1	TGTGCCAGCAGTTTAGGGACAGGGGGCTCTTCACCCCTCCACTTT	CASSLGTGGSSPLHF
-	16	TRBV2	TRBJ1-6	-	TGTGCCACCCGGGACTCATTAGGGTCCTATAATTCACCCCTCCACTTT	CATRDSLGSYNSPLHF
-	13	TRBV19	TRBJ2-5	-	TGTGCCAGTAGCAAGAACCGGAGGGAGACCCAGTACTTC	CASSKNRRETQYF
-	14	TRBV7-6	TRBJ2-2	TRBD2	TGTGCCAGCAGCTCGGGAGGGAGCACCGGGGAGCTGTTTTTT	CASSSGGSTGELFF
-	12	TRBV30	TRBJ1-2	-	TGTGCCTGGAATGCGAGGGCTGGCGGCTACACCTTC	CAWNARAGGYTF
-	13	TRBV6-1	TRBJ2-7	-	TGTGCCAGCAGTGAAGTGGGAGCCTACGAGCAGTACTTC	CASSEVGAYEQYF